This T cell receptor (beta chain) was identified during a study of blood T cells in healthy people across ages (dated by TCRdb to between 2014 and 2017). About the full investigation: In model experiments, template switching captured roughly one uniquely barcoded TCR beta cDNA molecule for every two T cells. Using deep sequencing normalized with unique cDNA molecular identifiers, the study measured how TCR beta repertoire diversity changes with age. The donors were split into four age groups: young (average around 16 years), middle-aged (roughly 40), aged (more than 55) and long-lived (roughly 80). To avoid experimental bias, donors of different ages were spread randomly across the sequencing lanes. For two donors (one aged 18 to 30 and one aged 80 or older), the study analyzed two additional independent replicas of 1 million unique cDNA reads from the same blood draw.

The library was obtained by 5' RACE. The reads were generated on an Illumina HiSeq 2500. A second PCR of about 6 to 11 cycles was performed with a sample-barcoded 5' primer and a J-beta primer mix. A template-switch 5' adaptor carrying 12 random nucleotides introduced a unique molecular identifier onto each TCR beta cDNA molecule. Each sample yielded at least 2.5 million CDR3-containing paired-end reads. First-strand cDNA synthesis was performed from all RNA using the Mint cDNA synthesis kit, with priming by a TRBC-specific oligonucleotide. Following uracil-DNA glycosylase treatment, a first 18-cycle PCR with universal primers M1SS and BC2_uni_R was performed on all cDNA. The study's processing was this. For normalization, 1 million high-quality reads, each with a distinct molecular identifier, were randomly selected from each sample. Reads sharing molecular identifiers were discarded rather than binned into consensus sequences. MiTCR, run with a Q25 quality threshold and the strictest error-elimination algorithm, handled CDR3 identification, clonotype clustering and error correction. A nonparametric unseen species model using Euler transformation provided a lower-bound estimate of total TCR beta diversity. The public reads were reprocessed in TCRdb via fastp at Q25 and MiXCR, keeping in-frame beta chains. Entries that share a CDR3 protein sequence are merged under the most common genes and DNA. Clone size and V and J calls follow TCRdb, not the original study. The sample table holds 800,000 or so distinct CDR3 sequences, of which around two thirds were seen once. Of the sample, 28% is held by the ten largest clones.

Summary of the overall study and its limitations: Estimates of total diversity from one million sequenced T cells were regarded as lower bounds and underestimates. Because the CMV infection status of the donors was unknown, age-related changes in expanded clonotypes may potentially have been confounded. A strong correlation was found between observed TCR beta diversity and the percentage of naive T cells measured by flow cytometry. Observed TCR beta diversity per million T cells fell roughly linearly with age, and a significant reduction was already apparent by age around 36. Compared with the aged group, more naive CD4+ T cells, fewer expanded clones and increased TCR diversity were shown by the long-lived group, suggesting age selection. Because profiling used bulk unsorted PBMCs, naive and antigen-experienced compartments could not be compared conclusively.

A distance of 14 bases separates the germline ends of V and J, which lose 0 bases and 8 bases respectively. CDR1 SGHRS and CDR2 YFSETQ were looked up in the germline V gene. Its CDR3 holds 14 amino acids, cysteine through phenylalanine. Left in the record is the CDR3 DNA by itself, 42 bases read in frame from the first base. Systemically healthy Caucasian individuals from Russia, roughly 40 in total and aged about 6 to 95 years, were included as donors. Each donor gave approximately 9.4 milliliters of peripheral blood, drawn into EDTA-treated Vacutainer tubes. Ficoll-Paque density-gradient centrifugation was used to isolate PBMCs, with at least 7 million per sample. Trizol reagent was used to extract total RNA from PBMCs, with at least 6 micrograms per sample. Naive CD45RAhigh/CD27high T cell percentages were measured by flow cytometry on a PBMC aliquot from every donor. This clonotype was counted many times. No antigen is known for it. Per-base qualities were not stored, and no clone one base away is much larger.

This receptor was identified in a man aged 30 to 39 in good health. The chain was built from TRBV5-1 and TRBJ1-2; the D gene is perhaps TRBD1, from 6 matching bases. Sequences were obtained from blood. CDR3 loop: CASSLAAGARGYTF. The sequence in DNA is TGCGCCAGCAGCTTGGCCGCAGGGGCGCGCGGCTACACCTTC.